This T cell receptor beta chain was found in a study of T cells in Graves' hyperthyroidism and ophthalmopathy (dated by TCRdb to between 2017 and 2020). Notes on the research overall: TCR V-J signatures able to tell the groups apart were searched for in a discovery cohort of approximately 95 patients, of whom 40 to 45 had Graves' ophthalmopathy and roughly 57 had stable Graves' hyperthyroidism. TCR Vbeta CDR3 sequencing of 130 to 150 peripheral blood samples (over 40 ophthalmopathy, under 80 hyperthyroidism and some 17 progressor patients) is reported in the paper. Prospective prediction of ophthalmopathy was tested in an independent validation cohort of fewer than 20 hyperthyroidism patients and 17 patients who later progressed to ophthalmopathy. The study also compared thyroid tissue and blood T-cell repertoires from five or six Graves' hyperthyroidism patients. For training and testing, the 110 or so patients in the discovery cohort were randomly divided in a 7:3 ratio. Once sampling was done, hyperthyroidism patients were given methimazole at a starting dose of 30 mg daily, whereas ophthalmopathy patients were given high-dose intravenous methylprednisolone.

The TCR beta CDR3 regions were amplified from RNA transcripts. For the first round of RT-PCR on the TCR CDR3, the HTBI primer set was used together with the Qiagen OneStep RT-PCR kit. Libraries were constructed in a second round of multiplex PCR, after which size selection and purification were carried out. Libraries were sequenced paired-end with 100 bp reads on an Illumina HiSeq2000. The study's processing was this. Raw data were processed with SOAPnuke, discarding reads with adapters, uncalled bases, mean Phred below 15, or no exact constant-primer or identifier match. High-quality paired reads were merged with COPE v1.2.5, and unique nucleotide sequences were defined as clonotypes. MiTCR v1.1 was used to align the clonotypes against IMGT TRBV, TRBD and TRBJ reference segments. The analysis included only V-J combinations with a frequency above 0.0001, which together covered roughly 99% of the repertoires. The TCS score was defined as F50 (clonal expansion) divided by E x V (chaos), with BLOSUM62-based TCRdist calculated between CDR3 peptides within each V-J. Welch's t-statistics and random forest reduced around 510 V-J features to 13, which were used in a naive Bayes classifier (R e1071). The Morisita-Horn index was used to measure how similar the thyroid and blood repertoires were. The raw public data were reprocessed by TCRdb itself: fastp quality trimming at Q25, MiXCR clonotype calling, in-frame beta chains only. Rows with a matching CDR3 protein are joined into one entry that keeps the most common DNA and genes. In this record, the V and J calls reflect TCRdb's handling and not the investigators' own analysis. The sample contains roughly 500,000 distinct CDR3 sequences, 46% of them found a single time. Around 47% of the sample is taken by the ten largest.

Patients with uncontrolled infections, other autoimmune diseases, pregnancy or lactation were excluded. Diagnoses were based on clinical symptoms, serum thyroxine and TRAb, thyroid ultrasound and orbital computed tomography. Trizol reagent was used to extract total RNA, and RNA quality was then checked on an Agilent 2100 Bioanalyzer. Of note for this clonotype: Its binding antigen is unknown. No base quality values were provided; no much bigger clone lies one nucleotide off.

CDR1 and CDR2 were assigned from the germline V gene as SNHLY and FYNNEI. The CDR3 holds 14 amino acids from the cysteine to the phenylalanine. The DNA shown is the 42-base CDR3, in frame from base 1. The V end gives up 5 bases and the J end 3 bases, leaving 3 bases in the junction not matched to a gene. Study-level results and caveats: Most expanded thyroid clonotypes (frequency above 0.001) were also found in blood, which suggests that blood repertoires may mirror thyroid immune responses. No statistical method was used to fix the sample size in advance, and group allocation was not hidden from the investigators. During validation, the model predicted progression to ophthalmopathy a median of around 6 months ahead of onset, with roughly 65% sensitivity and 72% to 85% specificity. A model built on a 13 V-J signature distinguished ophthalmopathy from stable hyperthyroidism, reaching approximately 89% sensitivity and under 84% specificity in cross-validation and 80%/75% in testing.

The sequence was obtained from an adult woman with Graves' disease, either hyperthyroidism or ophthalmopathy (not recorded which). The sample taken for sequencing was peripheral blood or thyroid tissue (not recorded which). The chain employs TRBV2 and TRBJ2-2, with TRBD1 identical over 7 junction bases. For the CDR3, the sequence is CASSRDRDTGELFF. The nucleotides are TGTGCCAGCAGTAGGGACAGAGACACCGGGGAGCTGTTTTTT.